Ten or more counts support the clone carrying this TCR beta chain. Its antigen remains unknown. Germline values: CDR1 SGHVS, CDR2 FQNEAQ. The CDR3 has 19 amino acids. V gave up 4 bases and J gave up 2 bases; unmatched junction bases: 10. TCRdb re-called the PCR reads through MiXCR, storing one row per CDR3 protein. The sample carries about 640,000 distinct CDR3 sequences, less than 20% recorded once. These data come from a study of molecular identifiers for immune sequencing clone quantification. The overall study: Replicates partitioned RNA from around 18,000 or 91,000 naive CD8 cells into five parts, sequencing four.

The authors sorted naive CD8 T cells as CD8+CD4-CCR7+CD45RA+. Whole-study findings and limits: Beyond 20 RNA copies, clones held over 98% of effector molecules, compared with under 1% in naive cells.

The chain couples TRBV7-8 to TRBJ2-3, with 15 bases identical to TRBD2. This clonotype was obtained from a human donor in good health. Some libraries in this study had Jurkat cell RNA spiked in. Sequenced: naive CD8+ T cells from blood, with Jurkat cell RNA spiked in. As to subset: FACS-sorted CD8+CD4-CCR7+CD45RA+ naive T cells. CDR3 nucleotide sequence: TGTGCCAGCAGCTCTCCGCCTTGGACTAGCGGGGGGGTCACAGATACGCAGTATTTT. Encoded protein: CASSSPPWTSGGVTDTQYF.